This is a list of T cell receptor beta chains from one sample in a study of T-cell memory formation after mild COVID-19. TCRdb reanalysed the 5' RACE reads using MiXCR and keeps one entry per CDR3 protein. The sample carries some 340,000 distinct CDR3 sequences, 10% to 15% recorded once. Sequencing input: PBMCs or a T cell subset sorted from them (not recorded which). Receptors were obtained from a man aged 18 to 35 who had mild COVID-19 (a few samples of this study predate the infection). Cell type and time point are not known. Both conserved end residues are part of each CDR3. A D gene is named only where the DNA matches it firmly. Not every row has a clone size; where given, it reads once, few, many or a size class.

v_gene: TRBV4-1; d_gene: TRBD2; abundance: -; j_gene: TRBJ2-7; CDR3nt: TGCGCCAGCAGCCAAGATTGGGGGGGGGAGCAGTACTTC; CDR3aa: CASSQDWGGEQYF
v_gene: TRBV6-2/TRBV6-3; d_gene: TRBD1; abundance: few; j_gene: TRBJ2-5; CDR3nt: TGTGCCAGCAGCAATCGACAGGGCTCGGAAGAGACCCAGTACTTC; CDR3aa: CASSNRQGSEETQYF
v_gene: TRBV4-1; d_gene: -; abundance: few; j_gene: TRBJ2-7; CDR3nt: TGCGCCAGCAGCCAAGCGCCATCGGGGGCCGAGCAGTACTTC; CDR3aa: CASSQAPSGAEQYF
v_gene: TRBV28; d_gene: -; abundance: -; j_gene: TRBJ2-1; CDR3nt: TGTGCCAGCAGACCTGCAGGGTTAAACAATGAGCAGTTCTTC; CDR3aa: CASRPAGLNNEQFF
v_gene: TRBV7-2; d_gene: TRBD2; abundance: many; j_gene: TRBJ2-5; CDR3nt: TGTGCCAGCAGCCGACTAGCGGGGGGGCCTGGGTTC; CDR3aa: CASSRLAGGPGF
v_gene: TRBV7-9; d_gene: -; abundance: few; j_gene: TRBJ2-5; CDR3nt: TGTGCCAGCAGCTTTTATCAGGAGACCCAGTACTTC; CDR3aa: CASSFYQETQYF
v_gene: TRBV14; d_gene: -; abundance: -; j_gene: TRBJ2-1; CDR3nt: TGTGCCAGCAGCCCTCCATCGGCACTGTACAATGAGCAGTTCTTC; CDR3aa: CASSPPSALYNEQFF
v_gene: TRBV29-1; d_gene: TRBD2; abundance: few; j_gene: TRBJ2-2; CDR3nt: TGCAGCGTCGTCACCGGGGAGGGCGTCGGCGGGGAGCTGTTTTTT; CDR3aa: CSVVTGEGVGGELFF
v_gene: TRBV10-3; d_gene: -; abundance: few; j_gene: TRBJ2-2; CDR3nt: TGTGCCATCAGCCCAACCGGGACGACGAACACCGGGGAGCTGTTTTTT; CDR3aa: CAISPTGTTNTGELFF
v_gene: TRBV4-1; d_gene: -; abundance: -; j_gene: TRBJ2-2; CDR3nt: TGCGCCAGCAGCCAAGAGCCTCACAGTAACACCGGGGAGCTGTTTTTT; CDR3aa: CASSQEPHSNTGELFF
v_gene: TRBV7-6; d_gene: TRBD1; abundance: few; j_gene: TRBJ2-5; CDR3nt: TGTGCCAGCAGCTTAGGGACAGGGGTTGGGGAGACCCAGTACTTC; CDR3aa: CASSLGTGVGETQYF
v_gene: TRBV7-2; d_gene: TRBD2; abundance: -; j_gene: TRBJ2-1; CDR3nt: TGTGCCAGCAGCTTCAGAGCGGGACTGAACTACAATGAGCAGTTCTTC; CDR3aa: CASSFRAGLNYNEQFF
v_gene: TRBV28; d_gene: TRBD1; abundance: -; j_gene: TRBJ1-3; CDR3nt: TGTGCCAGCAGCCCTCCCCAGGGGGCTTCTGGAAACACCATATATTTT; CDR3aa: CASSPPQGASGNTIYF
v_gene: TRBV2; d_gene: TRBD2; abundance: many; j_gene: TRBJ2-3; CDR3nt: TGTGCCAACCAGCGGGGGTGGGCAGATACGCAGTATTTT; CDR3aa: CANQRGWADTQYF
v_gene: TRBV4-1; d_gene: -; abundance: -; j_gene: TRBJ2-1; CDR3nt: TGCGCCAGCAGCCAATTCCGGGACAAATACAATGAGCAGTTCTTC; CDR3aa: CASSQFRDKYNEQFF
v_gene: TRBV24-1; d_gene: TRBD1; abundance: -; j_gene: TRBJ2-5; CDR3nt: TGTGCCACCAGTGATACACAGGGGGCAGGGGAGACCCAGTACTTC; CDR3aa: CATSDTQGAGETQYF